A selection of T cell receptor beta chains follows, all from one sample in a study of OX40 agonist ivuxolimab in advanced cancers. Data came from immunoSEQ multiplex PCR; TCRdb stores just in-frame clones and leaves some out. This table has 30,000 to 40,000 clones, about nine tenths appearing once. The material was CD4+ or CD8+ T cells sorted from blood, obtained in a trial of the OX40 agonist ivuxolimab. Every receptor here comes from an adult with an advanced solid tumor such as melanoma, head and neck, liver or kidney cancer. Both conserved end residues are part of each CDR3.

V: TRBV4-2
J: TRBJ2-1
CDR3: CASTPAGTGDNEQFF

V: TRBV28
J: TRBJ1-5
CDR3: CASSSTGSGNQPQHF

V: TRBV5-6
J: TRBJ2-5
CDR3: CASSELAGETETQYF

V: TRBV4-2
J: TRBJ2-7
CDR3: CASSHSGQKPYEQYF

V: TRBV20-1
J: TRBJ1-1
CDR3: CSATNTEAFF

V: TRBV6-1
J: TRBJ1-1
CDR3: CASSARQMNTEAFF

V: TRBV2
J: TRBJ1-2
CDR3: CASRARGTSYTF

V: TRBV7-3
J: TRBJ2-2
CDR3: CASSLLPAGGPGELFF

V: TRBV4-1
J: TRBJ2-1
CDR3: CASSHSGQRERGYNEQFF

V: TRBV27
J: TRBJ2-5
CDR3: CASRISGRAGETQYF

V: TRBV5-1
J: TRBJ2-2
CDR3: CASSSQGNTGELFF

V: TRBV5-6
J: TRBJ2-6
CDR3: CASSLVDRGRTGANVLTF

V: TRBV9
J: TRBJ2-5
CDR3: CASSVAGSAWETQYF

V: TRBV28
J: TRBJ1-4
CDR3: CASRGGVEKLFF

V: TRBV7-9
J: TRBJ2-3
CDR3: CASSPGLAVLFTSTDTQYF

V: TRBV6-5
J: TRBJ1-5
CDR3: CASSRTVSNQPQHF

V: TRBV9
J: TRBJ2-1
CDR3: CASSVGVGTEDRGQFF

V: TRBV30
J: TRBJ2-2
CDR3: CAWSLLEAGELFF

V: TRBV6-4
J: TRBJ2-2
CDR3: CASTGTPGTGELFF

V: TRBV25-1
J: TRBJ2-2
CDR3: CASSVSQSLFF